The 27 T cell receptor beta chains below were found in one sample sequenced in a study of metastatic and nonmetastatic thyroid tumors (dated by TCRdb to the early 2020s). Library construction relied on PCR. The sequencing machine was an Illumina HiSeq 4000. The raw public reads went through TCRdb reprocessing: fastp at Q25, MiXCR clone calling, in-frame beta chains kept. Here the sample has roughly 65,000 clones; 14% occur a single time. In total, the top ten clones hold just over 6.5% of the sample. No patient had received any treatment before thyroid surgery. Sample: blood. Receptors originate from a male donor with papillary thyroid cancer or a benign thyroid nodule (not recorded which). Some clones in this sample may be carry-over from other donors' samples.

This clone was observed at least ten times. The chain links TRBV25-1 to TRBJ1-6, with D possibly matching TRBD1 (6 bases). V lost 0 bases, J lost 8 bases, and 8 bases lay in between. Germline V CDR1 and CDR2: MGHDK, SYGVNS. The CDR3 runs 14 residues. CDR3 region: CASSEYRGDSPLHF. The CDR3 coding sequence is TGTGCCAGCAGTGAATACAGGGGTGATTCACCCCTCCACTTT. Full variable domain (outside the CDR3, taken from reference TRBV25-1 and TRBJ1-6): EADIYQTPRYLVIGTGKKITLECSQTMGHDKMYWYQQDPGMELHLIHYSYGVNSTEKGDLSSESTVSRIRTEHFPLTLESARPSHTSQYLCASSEYRGDSPLHFGNGTRLTVT.

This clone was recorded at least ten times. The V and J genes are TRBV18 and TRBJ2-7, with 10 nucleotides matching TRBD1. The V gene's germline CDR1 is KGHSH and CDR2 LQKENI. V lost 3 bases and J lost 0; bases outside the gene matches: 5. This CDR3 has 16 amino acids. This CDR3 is CASSPLRQGASYEQYF. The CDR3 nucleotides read TGTGCCAGCTCACCGCTACGACAGGGGGCCTCCTACGAGCAGTACTTC.

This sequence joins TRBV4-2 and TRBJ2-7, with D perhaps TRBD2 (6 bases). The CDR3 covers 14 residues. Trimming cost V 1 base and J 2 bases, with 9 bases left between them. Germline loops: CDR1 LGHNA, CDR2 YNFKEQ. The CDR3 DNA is TGTGCCAGCAGCCAAGGGGAGGTGCCCTACGAGCAGTACTTC. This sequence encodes CASSQGEVPYEQYF.

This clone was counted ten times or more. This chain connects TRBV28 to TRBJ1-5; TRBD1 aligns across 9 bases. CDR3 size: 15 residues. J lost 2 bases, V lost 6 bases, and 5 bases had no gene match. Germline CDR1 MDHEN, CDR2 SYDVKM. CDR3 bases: TGTGCCAGCAGGATGGACAGGGGTGGCAATCAGCCCCAGCATTTT. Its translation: CASRMDRGGNQPQHF.

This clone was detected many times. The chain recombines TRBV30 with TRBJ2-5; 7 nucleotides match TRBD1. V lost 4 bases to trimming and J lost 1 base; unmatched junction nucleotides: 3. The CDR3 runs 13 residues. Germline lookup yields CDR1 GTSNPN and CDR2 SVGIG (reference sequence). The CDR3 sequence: CAWTQGSQETQYF. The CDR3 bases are TGTGCCTGGACACAGGGGTCCCAAGAGACCCAGTACTTC.

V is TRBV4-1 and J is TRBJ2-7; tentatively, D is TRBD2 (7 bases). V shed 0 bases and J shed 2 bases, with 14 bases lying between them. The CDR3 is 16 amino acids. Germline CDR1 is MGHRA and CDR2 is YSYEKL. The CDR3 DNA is TGCGCCAGCAGCCAAGAGAGGGGGGAGGGGACCTACGAGCAGTACTTC. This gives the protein CASSQERGEGTYEQYF.

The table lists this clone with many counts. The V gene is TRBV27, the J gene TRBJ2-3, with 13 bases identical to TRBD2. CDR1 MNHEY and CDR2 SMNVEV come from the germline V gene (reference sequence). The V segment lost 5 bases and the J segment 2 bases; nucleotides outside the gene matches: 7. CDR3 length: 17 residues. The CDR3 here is CASSPLGLAGPTDTQYF. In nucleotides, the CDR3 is TGTGCCAGCAGTCCGTTGGGACTAGCGGGACCCACAGATACGCAGTATTTT.

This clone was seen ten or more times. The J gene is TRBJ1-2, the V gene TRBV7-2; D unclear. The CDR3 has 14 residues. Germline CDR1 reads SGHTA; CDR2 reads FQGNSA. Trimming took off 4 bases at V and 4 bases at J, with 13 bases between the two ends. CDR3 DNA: TGTGCCAGCAGCTCTAGATCCCGATCCTATGGCTACACCTTC. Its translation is CASSSRSRSYGYTF.

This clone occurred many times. The CDR3 coding sequence is TGCAGTGTTAGTTACAGGGAATCCTACACCTTC. Translating gives CSVSYRESYTF. J is TRBJ1-2 and V is TRBV20-1, with TRBD1 as a possible D gene (6 bases). V lost 7 bases and J 10 bases, leaving 16 bases between the germline ends. Germline CDR1 and CDR2: DFQATT and SNEGSKA (reference sequence). The CDR3 is made up of 11 amino acids.

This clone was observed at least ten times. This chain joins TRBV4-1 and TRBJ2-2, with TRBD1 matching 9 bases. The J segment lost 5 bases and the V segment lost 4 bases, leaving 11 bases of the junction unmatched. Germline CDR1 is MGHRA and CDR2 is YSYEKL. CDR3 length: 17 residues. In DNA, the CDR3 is TGCGCCAGCAGCCCCCTCTGGGGACAGGGTGGGACCGGGGAGCTGTTTTTT. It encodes CASSPLWGQGGTGELFF.

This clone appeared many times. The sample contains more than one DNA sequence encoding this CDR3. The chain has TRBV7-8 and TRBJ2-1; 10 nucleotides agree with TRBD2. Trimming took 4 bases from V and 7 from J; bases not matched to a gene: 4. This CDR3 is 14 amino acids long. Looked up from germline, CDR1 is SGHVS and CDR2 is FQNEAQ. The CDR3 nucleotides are TGTGCCAGCAGCTACACGACTAGCGGGAATGAGCAGTTCTTC. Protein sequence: CASSYTTSGNEQFF.

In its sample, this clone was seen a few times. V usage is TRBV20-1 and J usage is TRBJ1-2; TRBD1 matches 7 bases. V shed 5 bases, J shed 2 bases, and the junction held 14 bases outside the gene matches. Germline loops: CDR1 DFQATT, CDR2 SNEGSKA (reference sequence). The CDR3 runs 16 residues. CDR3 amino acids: CSAVGSGRTGNYGYTF. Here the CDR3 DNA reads TGCAGTGCTGTGGGCAGCGGGAGGACAGGAAACTATGGCTACACCTTC.

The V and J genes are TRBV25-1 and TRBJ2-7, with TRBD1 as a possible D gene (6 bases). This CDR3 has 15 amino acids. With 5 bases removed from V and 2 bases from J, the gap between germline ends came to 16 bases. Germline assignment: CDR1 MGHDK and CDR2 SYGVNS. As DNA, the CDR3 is TGTGCCAGCAGTACCCATGCAGGGGTGACCTACGAGCAGTACTTC. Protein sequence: CASSTHAGVTYEQYF.

This CDR3 is CSAPYRRIYEQYV. CDR3 DNA sequence: TGCAGTGCTCCATACAGGCGTATCTACGAGCAGTACGTC. The chain uses TRBV20-1 and TRBJ2-7, with D possibly matching TRBD1 (5 bases). The CDR3 runs to 13 residues. Trimming took 5 bases from V and 3 from J, leaving 14 bases between them. Germline V gene data show CDR1 as DFQATT and CDR2 as SNEGSKA (reference sequence).

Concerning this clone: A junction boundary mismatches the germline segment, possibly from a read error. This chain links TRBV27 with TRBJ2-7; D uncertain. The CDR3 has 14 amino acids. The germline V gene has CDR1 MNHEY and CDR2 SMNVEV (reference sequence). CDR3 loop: CPSSPSVNSYEQYF. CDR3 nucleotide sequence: TGTCCCAGCAGTCCCTCAGTGAACTCCTACGAGCAGTACTTC.

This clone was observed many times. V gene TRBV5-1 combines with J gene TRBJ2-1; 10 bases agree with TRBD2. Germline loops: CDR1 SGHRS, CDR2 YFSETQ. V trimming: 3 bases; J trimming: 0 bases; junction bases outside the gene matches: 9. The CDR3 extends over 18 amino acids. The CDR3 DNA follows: TGCGCCAGCAGCTCCTCGACTAGCGGGTTGAGCTCCTACAATGAGCAGTTCTTC. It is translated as CASSSSTSGLSSYNEQFF.

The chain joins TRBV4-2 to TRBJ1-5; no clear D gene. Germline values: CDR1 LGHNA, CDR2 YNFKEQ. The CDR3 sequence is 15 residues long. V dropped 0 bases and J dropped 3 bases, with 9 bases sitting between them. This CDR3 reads CASSQDGQINQPQHF. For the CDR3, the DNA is TGTGCCAGCAGCCAAGATGGGCAAATCAATCAGCCCCAGCATTTT.

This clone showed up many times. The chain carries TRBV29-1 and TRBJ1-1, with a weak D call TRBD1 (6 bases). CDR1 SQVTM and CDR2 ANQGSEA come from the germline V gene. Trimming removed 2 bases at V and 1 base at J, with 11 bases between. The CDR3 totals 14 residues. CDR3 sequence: CSVETGSQNTEAFF. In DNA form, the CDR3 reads TGCAGCGTTGAAACAGGGTCCCAGAACACTGAAGCTTTCTTT.

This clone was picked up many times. Written as DNA, the CDR3 is TGCGCCAGCAGCCTACTAGCGGGAGATACAGATACGCAGTATTTT. This sequence encodes CASSLLAGDTDTQYF. The chain combines TRBV4-1 with TRBJ2-3, with 11 bases aligning to TRBD2. The CDR3 has 15 amino acids. Germline trimming cut 4 bases from V and 3 bases from J; bases unmatched to any gene: 3. Per germline, CDR1 MGHRA and CDR2 YSYEKL.

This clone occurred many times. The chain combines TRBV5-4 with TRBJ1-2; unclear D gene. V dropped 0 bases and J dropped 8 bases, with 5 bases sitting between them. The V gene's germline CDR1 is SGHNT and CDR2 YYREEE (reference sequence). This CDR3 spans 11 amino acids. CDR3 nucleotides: TGTGCCAGCAGCTTGGTTGGAGGCTACACCTTC. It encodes CASSLVGGYTF.

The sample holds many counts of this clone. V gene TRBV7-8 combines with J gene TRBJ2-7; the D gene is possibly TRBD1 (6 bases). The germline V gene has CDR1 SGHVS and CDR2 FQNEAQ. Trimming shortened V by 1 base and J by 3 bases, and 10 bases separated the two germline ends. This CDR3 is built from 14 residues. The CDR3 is CASSLGSRGYEQYV. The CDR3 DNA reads TGTGCCAGCAGCTTAGGATCCAGGGGCTACGAGCAGTACGTC.

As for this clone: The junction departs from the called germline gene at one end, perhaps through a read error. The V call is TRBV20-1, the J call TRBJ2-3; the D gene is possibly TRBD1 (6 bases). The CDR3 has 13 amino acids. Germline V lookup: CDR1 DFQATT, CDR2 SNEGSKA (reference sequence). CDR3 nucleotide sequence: TGCGCGGGTGGGGGCGTAAACACACATACGCAGTATTTT. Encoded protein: CAGGGVNTHTQYF.

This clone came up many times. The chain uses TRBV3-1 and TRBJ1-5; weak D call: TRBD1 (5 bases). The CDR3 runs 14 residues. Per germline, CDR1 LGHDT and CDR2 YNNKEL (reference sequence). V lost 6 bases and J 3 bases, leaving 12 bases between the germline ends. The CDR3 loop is CASSIGQLNQPQHF. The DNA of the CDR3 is TGTGCCAGCAGTATCGGACAACTCAATCAGCCCCAGCATTTT. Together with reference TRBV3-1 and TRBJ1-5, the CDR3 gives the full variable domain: DTAVSQTPKYLVTQMGNDKSIKCEQNLGHDTMYWYKQDSKKFLKIMFSYNNKELIINETVPNRFSPKSPDKAHLNLHINSLELGDSAVYFCASSIGQLNQPQHFGDGTRLSIL.

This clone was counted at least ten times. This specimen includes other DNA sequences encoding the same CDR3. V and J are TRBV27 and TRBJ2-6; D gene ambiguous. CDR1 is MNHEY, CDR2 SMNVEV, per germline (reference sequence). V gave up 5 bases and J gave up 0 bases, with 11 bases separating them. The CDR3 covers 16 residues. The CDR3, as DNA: TGTGCCAGCAGTCAGGCCCGGATCTCTGGGGCCAACGTCCTGACTTTC. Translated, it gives CASSQARISGANVLTF.

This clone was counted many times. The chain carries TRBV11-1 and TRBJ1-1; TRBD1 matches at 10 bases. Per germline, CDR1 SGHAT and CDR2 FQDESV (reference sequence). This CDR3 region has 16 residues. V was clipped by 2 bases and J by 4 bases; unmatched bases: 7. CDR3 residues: CASSLRDRGLTTEAFF. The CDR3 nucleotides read TGTGCCAGCAGCTTAAGGGACAGGGGTTTGACCACTGAAGCTTTCTTT.

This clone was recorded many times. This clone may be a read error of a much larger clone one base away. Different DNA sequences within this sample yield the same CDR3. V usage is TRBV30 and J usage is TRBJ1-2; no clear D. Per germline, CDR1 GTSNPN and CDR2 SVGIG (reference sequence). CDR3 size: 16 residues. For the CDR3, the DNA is TGCGCCTGGAGTTCCCCGTGGGCAGGTGATTTCTATGGCTACACCTTC. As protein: CAWSSPWAGDFYGYTF.

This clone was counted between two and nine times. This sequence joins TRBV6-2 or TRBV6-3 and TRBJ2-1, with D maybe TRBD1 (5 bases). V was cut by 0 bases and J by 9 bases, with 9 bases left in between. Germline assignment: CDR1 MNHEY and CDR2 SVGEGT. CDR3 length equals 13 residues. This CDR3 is CASSYSFQGEQFF. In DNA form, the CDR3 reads TGTGCCAGCAGTTACTCCTTTCAGGGTGAGCAGTTCTTC.